This T cell receptor (beta chain) is from a study of T cells in Graves' hyperthyroidism and ophthalmopathy. This clonotype was found many times. What it binds is not known. The V segment lost 4 bases and the J segment 0 bases; nucleotides outside the gene matches: 8. The V gene's germline CDR1 is SGHVS and CDR2 FQNEAQ. CDR3 size: 16 residues. Each ophthalmopathy patient scored at least 3 on the Clinical Activity Score and at least 4 on NOSPECS grade, with duration under 3 months. General study findings and limits: Most thyroid clonotypes that were expanded above 0.001 also turned up in blood. Progression to ophthalmopathy was predicted a median of approximately 6.4 months early.

RNA transcripts were the template for amplifying TCR beta CDR3 regions. The TCR CDR3 was amplified in a first-round RT-PCR using the HTBI primer set. In TCRdb, the multiplex PCR reads were re-called with MiXCR into one record per CDR3 protein. The profile covers around 35,000 distinct CDR3 sequences, with around 52% appearing a single time and roughly 25% taken by the ten largest. The source of this sequence is a woman aged 35 to 49 with Graves' ophthalmopathy. The sequenced material came from blood. The genes are TRBV7-8 and TRBJ2-5; 7 nucleotides align to TRBD2. CDR3 sequence reads: CASSSGRRAHQETQYF. CDR3 in DNA: TGTGCCAGCAGCTCCGGGAGGAGGGCGCACCAAGAGACCCAGTACTTC. Full variable domain (remainder filled in from reference TRBV7-8 and TRBJ2-5): GAGVSQSPRYKVAKRGQDVALRCDPISGHVSLFWYQQALGQGPEFLTYFQNEAQLDKSGLPSDRFFAERPEGSVSTLKIQRTQQEDSAVYLCASSSGRRAHQETQYFGPGTRLLVL.